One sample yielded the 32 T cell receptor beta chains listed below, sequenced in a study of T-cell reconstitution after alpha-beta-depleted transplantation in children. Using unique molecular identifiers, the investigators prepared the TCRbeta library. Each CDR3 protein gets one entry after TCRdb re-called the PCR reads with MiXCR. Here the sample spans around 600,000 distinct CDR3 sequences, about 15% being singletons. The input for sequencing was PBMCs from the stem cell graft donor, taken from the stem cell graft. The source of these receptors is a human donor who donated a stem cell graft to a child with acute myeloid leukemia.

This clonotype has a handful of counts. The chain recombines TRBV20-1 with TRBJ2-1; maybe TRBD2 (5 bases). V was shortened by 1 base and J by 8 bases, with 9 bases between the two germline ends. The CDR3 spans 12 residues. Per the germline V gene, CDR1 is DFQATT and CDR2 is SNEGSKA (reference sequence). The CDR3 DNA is TGCAGTGCTAGAGCGGGGTTCGATGAGCAGTTCTTC. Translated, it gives CSARAGFDEQFF.

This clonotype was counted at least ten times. CDR3 protein: CSANPGPWGTDTEAFF. The CDR3 nucleotides read TGCAGTGCAAATCCGGGCCCCTGGGGGACGGACACTGAAGCTTTCTTT. V and J are TRBV20-1 and TRBJ1-1, with D tentatively TRBD1 (5 bases). Germline V gene sequence: CDR1 DFQATT, CDR2 SNEGSKA (reference sequence). CDR3 length: 16 amino acids. V lost 6 bases and J 3 bases, leaving 23 bases between the germline ends.

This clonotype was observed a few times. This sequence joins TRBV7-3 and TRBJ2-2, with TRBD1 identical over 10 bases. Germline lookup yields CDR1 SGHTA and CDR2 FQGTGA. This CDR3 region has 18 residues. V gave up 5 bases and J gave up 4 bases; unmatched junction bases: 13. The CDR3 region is CASSPNLGTGDRTGELFF. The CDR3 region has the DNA TGTGCCAGCAGCCCCAACTTGGGGACAGGGGATCGCACCGGGGAGCTGTTTTTT.

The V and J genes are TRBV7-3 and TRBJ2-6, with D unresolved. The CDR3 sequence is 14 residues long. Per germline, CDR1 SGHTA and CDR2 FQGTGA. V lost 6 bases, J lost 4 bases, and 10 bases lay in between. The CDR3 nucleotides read TGTGCCAGCAGTTCTTCTGGGGGGGCCAACGTCCTGACTTTC. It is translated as CASSSSGGANVLTF.

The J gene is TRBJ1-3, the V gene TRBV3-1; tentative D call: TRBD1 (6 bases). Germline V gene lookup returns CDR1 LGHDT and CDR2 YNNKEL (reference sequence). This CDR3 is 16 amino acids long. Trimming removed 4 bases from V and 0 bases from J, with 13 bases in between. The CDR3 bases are TGTGCCAGCAGCCTTTCCAGGGGAAGCTCTGGAAACACCATATATTTT. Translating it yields CASSLSRGSSGNTIYF.

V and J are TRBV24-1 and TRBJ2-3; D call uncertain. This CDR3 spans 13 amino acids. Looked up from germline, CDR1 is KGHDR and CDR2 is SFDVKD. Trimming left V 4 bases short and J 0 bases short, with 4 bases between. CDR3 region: CATSEGSTDTQYF. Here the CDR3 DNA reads TGTGCCACCAGTGAGGGGAGCACAGATACGCAGTATTTT.

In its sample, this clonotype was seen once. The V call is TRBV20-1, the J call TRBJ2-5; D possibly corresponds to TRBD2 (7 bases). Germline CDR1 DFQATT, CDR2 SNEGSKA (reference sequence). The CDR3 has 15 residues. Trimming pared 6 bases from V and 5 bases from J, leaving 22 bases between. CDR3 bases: TGCAGTGCCGAGGGGGGGGGGCTAAGAAGGGAGACCCAGTACTTC. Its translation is CSAEGGGLRRETQYF.

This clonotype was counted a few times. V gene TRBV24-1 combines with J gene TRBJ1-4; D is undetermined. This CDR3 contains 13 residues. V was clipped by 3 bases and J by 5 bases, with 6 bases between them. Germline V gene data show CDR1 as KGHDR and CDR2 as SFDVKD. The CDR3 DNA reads TGTGCCACCAGTGATCACAGAAATGAAAAACTGTTTTTT. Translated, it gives CATSDHRNEKLFF.

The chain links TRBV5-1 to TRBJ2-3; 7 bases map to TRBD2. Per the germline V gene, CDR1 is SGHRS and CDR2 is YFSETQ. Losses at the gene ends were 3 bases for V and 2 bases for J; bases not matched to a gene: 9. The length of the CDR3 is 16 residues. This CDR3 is CASSSVLAEVTDTQYF. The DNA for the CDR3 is TGCGCCAGCAGCTCCGTTCTAGCGGAGGTCACAGATACGCAGTATTTT.

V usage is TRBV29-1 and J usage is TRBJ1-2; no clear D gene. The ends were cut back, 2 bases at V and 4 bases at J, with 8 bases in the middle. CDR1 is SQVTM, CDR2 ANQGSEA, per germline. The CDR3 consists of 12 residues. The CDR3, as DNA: TGCAGCGTTGAAACCGGAATCTATGGCTACACCTTC. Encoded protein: CSVETGIYGYTF.

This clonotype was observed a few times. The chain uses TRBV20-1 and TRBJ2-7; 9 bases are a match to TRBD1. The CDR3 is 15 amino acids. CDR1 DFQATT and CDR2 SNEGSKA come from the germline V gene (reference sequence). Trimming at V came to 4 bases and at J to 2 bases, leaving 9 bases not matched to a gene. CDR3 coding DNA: TGCAGTGCTACGTTGTGGACAGGGGTTGCCTACGAGCAGTACGTC. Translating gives CSATLWTGVAYEQYV.

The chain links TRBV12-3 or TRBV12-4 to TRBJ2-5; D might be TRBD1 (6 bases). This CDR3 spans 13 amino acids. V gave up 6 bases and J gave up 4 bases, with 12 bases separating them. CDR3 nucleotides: TGTGCCAGCAGCGGGGCCAGGGGAGAGACCCAGTACTTC. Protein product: CASSGARGETQYF.

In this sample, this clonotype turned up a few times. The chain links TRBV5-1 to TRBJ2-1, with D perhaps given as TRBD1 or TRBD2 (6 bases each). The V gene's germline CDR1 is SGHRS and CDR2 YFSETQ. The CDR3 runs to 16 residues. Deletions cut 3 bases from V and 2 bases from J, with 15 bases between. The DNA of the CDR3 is TGCGCCAGCAGCTCCCCTACGGGGGCGACCTACAATGAGCAGTTCTTC. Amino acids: CASSSPTGATYNEQFF.

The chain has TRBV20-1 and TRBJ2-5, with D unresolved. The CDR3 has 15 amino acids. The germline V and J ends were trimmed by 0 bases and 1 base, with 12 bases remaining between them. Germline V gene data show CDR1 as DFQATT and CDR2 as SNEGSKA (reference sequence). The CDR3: CSARDFGASQETQYF. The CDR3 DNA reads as TGCAGTGCTAGAGATTTTGGTGCTAGCCAAGAGACCCAGTACTTC.

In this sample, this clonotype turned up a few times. The CDR3 DNA sequence: TGTGCCACCAGCGCGGACTTGGGGGTCACAGATACGCAGTATTTT. Protein sequence: CATSADLGVTDTQYF. The chain carries TRBV15 and TRBJ2-3; D may match TRBD1 or TRBD2 (5 bases each). This CDR3 is built from 15 residues. Per the germline V gene, CDR1 is LNHNV and CDR2 is YYDKDF (reference sequence). Trimming removed 5 bases from V and 2 bases from J, with 14 bases in between.

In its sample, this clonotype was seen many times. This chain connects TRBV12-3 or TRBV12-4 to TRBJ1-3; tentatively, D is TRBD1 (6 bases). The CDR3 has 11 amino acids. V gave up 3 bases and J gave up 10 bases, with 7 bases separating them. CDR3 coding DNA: TGTGCCAGCAGTTTCAGGGGTACCATATATTTT. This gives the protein CASSFRGTIYF.

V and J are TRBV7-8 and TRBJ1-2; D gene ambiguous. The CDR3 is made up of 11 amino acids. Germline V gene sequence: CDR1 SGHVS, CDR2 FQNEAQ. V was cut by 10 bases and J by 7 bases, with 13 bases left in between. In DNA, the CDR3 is TGTGCCACATGGGAGTCTCGTGGCTACACCTTC. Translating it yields CATWESRGYTF. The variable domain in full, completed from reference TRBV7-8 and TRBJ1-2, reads GAGVSQSPRYKVAKRGQDVALRCDPISGHVSLFWYQQALGQGPEFLTYFQNEAQLDKSGLPSDRFFAERPEGSVSTLKIQRTQQEDSAVYLCATWESRGYTFGSGTRLTVV.

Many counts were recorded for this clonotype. In DNA, the CDR3 is TGCAGTTGGGGGGCCCTCACAGATACGCAGTATTTT. Translating it yields CSWGALTDTQYF. This sequence joins TRBV20-1 and TRBJ2-3, with D perhaps being TRBD1 or TRBD2 (6 bases each). V gave up 8 bases and J gave up 2 bases, with 11 bases separating them. From germline, CDR1 is DFQATT and CDR2 SNEGSKA (reference sequence). The CDR3 runs 12 residues.

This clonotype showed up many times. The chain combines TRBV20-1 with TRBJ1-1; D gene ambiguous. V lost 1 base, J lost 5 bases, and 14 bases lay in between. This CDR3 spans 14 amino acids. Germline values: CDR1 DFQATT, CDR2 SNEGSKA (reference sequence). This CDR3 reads CSARGLGPETEAFF. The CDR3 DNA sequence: TGCAGTGCTAGAGGTCTGGGCCCAGAGACTGAAGCTTTCTTT.

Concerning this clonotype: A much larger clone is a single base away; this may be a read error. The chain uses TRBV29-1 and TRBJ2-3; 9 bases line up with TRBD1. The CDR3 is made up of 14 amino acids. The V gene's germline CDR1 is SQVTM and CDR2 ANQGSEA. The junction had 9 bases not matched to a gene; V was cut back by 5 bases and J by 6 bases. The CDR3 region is CSVTRTGADDTQYF. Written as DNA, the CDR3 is TGCAGCGTTACCCGGACAGGGGCTGATGATACGCAGTATTTT.

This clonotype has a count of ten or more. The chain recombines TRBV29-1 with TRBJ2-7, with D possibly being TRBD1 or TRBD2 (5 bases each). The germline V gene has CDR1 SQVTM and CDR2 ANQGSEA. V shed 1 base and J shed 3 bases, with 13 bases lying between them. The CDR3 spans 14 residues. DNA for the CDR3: TGCAGCGTTGAAGGGGCAGGGACCTTCTACGAGCAGTACTTC. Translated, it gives CSVEGAGTFYEQYF.

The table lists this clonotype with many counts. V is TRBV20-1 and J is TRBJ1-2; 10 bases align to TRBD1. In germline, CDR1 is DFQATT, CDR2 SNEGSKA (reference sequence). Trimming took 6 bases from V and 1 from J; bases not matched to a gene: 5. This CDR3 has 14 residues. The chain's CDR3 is CSASGQGNNYGYTF. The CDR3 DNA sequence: TGCAGTGCCTCGGGACAGGGGAATAACTATGGCTACACCTTC.

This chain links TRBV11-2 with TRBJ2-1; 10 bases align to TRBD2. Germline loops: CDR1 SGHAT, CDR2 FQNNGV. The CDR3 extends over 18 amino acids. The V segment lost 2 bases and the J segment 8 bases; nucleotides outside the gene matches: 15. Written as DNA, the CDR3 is TGTGCCAGCAGCTTAAGTCTAGCGGGGGCCGCGTGGGGGGATGAGCAGTTCTTC. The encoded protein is CASSLSLAGAAWGDEQFF.

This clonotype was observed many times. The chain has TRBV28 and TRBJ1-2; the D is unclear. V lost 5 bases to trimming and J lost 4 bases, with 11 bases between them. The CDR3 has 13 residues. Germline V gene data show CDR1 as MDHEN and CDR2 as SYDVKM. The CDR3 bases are TGTGCCAGCAGTACCGGGCAATCCTATGGCTACACCTTC. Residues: CASSTGQSYGYTF.

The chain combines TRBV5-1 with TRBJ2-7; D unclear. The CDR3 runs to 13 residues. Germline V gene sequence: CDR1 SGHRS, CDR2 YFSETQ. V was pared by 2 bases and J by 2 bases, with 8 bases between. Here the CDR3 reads CASSLNKPYEQYV. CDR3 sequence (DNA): TGCGCCAGCAGCTTAAACAAACCCTACGAGCAGTACGTC.

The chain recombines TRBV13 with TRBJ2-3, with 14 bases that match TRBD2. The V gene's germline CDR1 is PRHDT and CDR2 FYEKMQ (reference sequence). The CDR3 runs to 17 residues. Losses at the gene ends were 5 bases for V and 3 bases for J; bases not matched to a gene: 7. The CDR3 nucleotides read TGTGCCAGCAGCCGGACTAGCGGGGGGCCGGATACAGATACGCAGTATTTT. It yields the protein CASSRTSGGPDTDTQYF. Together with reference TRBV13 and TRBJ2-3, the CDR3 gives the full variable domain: AAGVIQSPRHLIKEKRETATLKCYPIPRHDTVYWYQQGPGQDPQFLISFYEKMQSDKGSIPDRFSAQQFSDYHSELNMSSLELGDSALYFCASSRTSGGPDTDTQYFGPGTRLTVL.

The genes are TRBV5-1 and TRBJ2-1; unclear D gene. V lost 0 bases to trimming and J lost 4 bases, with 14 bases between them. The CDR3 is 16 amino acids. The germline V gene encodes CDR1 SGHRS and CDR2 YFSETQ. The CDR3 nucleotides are TGCGCCAGCAGCTTGGAATCGGACGGGCCATACAATGAGCAGTTCTTC. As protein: CASSLESDGPYNEQFF.

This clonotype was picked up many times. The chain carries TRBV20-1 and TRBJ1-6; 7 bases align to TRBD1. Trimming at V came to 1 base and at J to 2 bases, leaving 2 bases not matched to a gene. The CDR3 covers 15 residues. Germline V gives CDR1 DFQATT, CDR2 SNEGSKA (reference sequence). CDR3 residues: CSARGQGAYNSPLHF. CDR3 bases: TGCAGTGCTAGAGGGCAGGGGGCCTATAATTCACCCCTCCACTTT.

Written as DNA, the CDR3 is TGTGCCAGCAGCTTAAGGACCGGGAGCTATGGCTACACCTTC. Its translation is CASSLRTGSYGYTF. The chain couples TRBV7-8 to TRBJ1-2; unclear D gene. The CDR3 consists of 14 residues. The germline V gene encodes CDR1 SGHVS and CDR2 FQNEAQ. Trimming took 2 bases from V and 4 from J, leaving 11 bases between them.

CDR3 in amino acids: CASSQRWRDEQFF. The CDR3 DNA sequence: TGCGCCAGCAGCCAAAGGTGGAGGGATGAGCAGTTCTTC. J is TRBJ2-1 and V is TRBV4-3, with a weak D call TRBD2 (6 bases). The CDR3 spans 13 residues. The germline gives CDR1 LGHNA, CDR2 YSLEER. V lost 2 bases, J lost 8 bases, and 10 bases lay in between.

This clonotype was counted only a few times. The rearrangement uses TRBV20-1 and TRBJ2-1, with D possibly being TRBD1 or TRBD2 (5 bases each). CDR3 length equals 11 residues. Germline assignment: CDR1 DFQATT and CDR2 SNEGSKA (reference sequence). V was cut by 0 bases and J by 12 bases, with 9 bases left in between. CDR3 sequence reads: CSAREGRTQFF. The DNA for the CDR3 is TGCAGTGCTAGAGAGGGACGCACGCAGTTCTTC.

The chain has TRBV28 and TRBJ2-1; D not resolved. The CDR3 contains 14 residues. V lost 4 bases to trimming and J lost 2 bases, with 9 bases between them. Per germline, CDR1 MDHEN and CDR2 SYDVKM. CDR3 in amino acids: CASSSAEAYNEQFF. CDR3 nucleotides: TGTGCCAGCAGTTCCGCCGAGGCCTACAATGAGCAGTTCTTC.